This T cell receptor beta chain was sequenced for a study of CD8+CD57+ T cells in acquired aplastic anemia listed by TCRdb under 2018. Broadly, across the study: On average, sorted CD4+ and CD8+ cells yielded around 3.5 ug of extracted DNA, with a range of roughly 0.18 to 27.4 ug.

CDR1 LNHDA and CDR2 SQIVND were looked up in the germline V gene (reference sequence). The CDR3 numbers 12 residues from cysteine through phenylalanine. Here the CDR3 DNA is all that survives: 36 bases in frame from base 1. V is trimmed back by 11 bases and J by 3 bases, and the junction contains 7 bases that no gene match accounts for. On this clonotype: Its antigen is still unknown. Base-call qualities are not available, and no considerably larger clone is one nucleotide away.

Overall study results and their limits: CD8+ Simpson's diversity did not differ significantly between patients and healthy controls (P=0.060). Some 30 CD8+ CDR3 sequences were found to be shared between patients and controls, but these sequences appeared to be highly expressed in patients and within the immunodominant clones of the patients.

TCR beta VDJ combination and CDR3 sequence profiling used genomic DNA as the template. TCR repertoire sequencing was run on an Illumina HiSeq 2000. For the original study's pipeline: Repertoires were assessed using TRBV/TRBJ rearrangement plots, CDR3 size and DJ length profiles, and Simpson's diversity index. The most abundant DNA sequence in the deep sequencing data was defined as the immunodominant clone. CDR3 amino acid sequences were screened for sharing across subjects and were compared with published repertoires and the VDJdb database. In TCRdb, the public reads were trimmed at Q25 with fastp and aligned with MiXCR, with productive beta chains retained. All rows with the same CDR3 protein become a single entry with the most common DNA and genes. These V and J calls originate from TCRdb's pipeline instead of the authors' own analysis. The sample yields about 270,000 distinct CDR3 sequences; 50% to 70% were counted once. The ten largest clones add up to less than 9.5% of the sample.

In the study, sorted CD4+ and CD8+ blood T cells from patients with severe aplastic anemia and from healthy subjects underwent deep sequencing of TCR repertoires. Ficoll-Paque density gradient centrifugation was used to isolate peripheral blood mononuclear cells. Before DNA was extracted, CD4+ and CD8+ T cells were sorted using either FACS or magnetic beads. The receptor was derived from a human donor with severe aplastic anemia or a healthy control (not recorded which). The source material was sorted CD4+, CD8+, or CD8+CD57+ T cells (not recorded which) from PBMCs. The sequence joins TRBV19 to TRBJ2-7, and TRBD1 aligns with 7 junction nucleotides. CDR3 region: CASGDSFYEQYF. DNA sequence: TGTGCCTCCGGGGACAGCTTCTACGAGCAGTACTTC.